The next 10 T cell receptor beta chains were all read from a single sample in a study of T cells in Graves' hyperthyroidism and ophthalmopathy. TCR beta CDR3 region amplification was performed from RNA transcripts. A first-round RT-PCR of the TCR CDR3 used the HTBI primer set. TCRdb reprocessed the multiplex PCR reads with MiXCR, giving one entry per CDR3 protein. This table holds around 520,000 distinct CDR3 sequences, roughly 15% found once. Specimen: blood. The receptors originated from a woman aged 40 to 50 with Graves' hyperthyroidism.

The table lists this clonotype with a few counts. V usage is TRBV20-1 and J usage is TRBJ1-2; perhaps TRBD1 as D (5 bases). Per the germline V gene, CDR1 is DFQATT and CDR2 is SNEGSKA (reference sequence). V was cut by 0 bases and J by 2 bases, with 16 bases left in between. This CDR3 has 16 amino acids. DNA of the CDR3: TGCAGTGCTAGAGAAGCTCTAGGGGAGGGGAACTATGGCTACACCTTC. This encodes CSAREALGEGNYGYTF.

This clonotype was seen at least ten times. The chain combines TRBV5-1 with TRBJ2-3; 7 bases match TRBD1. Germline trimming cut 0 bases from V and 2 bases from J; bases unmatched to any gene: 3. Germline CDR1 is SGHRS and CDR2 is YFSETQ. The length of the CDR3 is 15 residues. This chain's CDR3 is CASSLEGQTTDTQYF. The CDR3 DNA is TGCGCCAGCAGCTTGGAGGGACAGACCACAGATACGCAGTATTTT.

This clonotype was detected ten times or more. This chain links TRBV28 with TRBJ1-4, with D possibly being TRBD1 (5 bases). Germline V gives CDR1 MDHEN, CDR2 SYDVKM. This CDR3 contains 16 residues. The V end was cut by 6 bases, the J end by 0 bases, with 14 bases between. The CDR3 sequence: CASSSPGVATNEKLFF. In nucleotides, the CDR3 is TGTGCCAGCAGCTCCCCGGGGGTAGCAACTAATGAAAAACTGTTTTTT.

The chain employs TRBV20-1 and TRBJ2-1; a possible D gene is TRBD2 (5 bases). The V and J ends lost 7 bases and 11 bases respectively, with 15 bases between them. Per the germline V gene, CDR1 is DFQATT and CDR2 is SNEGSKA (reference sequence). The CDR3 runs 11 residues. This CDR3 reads CSGGPAGQQFF. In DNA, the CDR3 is TGCAGTGGAGGGCCAGCCGGACAGCAGTTCTTC.

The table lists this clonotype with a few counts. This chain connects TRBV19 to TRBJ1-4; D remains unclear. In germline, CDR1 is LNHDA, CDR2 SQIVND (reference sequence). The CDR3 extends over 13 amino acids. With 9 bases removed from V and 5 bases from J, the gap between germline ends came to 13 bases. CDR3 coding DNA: TGTGCCAGCAACGAGCGGTCAAATGAAAAACTGTTTTTT. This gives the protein CASNERSNEKLFF.

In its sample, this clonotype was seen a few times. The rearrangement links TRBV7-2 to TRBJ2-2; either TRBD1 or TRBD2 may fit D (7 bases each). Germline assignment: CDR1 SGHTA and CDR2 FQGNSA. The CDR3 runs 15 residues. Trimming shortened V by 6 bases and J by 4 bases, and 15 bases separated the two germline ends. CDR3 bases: TGTGCCAGCAGACTCATCAGGGGGGGCACCGGGGAGCTGTTTTTT. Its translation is CASRLIRGGTGELFF.

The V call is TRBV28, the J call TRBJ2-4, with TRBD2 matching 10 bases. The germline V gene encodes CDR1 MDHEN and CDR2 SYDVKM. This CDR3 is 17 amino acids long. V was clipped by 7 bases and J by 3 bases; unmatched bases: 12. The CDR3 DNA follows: TGTGCCAGCAAGGGAGCCGGAGCGGGAGGGGTCAAAAACATTCAGTACTTC. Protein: CASKGAGAGGVKNIQYF. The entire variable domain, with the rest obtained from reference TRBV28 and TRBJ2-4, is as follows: DVKVTQSSRYLVKRTGEKVFLECVQDMDHENMFWYRQDPGLGLRLIYFSYDVKMKEKGDIPEGYSVSREKKERFSLILESASTNQTSMYLCASKGAGAGGVKNIQYFGAGTRLSVL.

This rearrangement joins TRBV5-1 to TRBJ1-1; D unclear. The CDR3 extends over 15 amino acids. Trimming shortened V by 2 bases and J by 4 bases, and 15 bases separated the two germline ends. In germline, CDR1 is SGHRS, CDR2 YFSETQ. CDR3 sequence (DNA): TGCGCCAGCAGCTTAGGACCGGGAGGTTCCACTGAAGCTTTCTTT. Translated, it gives CASSLGPGGSTEAFF. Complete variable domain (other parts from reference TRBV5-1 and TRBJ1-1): KAGVTQTPRYLIKTRGQQVTLSCSPISGHRSVSWYQQTPGQGLQFLFEYFSETQRNKGNFPGRFSGRQFSNSRSEMNVSTLELGDSALYLCASSLGPGGSTEAFFGQGTRLTVV.

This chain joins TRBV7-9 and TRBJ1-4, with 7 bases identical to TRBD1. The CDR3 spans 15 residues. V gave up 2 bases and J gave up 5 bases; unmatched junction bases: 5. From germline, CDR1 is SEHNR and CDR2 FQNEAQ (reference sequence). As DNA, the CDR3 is TGTGCCAGCAGCTTATCGGGACAGCCCAATGAAAAACTGTTTTTT. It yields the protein CASSLSGQPNEKLFF.

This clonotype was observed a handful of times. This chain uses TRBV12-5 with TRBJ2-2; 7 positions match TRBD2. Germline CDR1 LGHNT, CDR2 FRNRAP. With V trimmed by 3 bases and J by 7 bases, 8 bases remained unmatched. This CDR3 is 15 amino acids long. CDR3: CASGFPGQRGGELFF. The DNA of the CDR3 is TGTGCTAGTGGTTTCCCGGGCCAGCGGGGCGGGGAGCTGTTTTTT.